The 2 T cell receptor beta chains below come from one sample, sequenced in a study of monozygotic twins with cystic fibrosis. The data were produced by immunoSEQ multiplex PCR, yet TCRdb's version contains in-frame clones alone and is incomplete. The table has 20,000 to 25,000 clones, over 95% seen once; the top ten hold around 0.15%. Sequencing was done on a sample of blood. Receptor source: a girl aged 5-17 years with cystic fibrosis.

The gene calls are TRBV4-1 and TRBJ1-4; D gene uncertain. The CDR3 covers 14 residues. Germline CDR1 MGHRA, CDR2 YSYEKL. V lost 0 bases and J 5 bases, leaving 7 bases between the germline ends. This chain's CDR3 is CASSQDLVNEKLFF. DNA of the CDR3: TGCGCCAGCAGCCAAGATTTAGTGAATGAAAAACTGTTTTTT.

The chain links TRBV5-6 to TRBJ1-2; TRBD1 matches 8 bases. Germline-derived CDR1 and CDR2 are SGHDT and YYEEEE. The CDR3 length is 15 residues. V shed 2 bases, J shed 4 bases, and the junction held 7 bases outside the gene matches. The DNA of the CDR3 is TGTGCCAGCAGCTTCACACACGACAGGGGCTATGGCTACACCTTC. It translates to CASSFTHDRGYGYTF.